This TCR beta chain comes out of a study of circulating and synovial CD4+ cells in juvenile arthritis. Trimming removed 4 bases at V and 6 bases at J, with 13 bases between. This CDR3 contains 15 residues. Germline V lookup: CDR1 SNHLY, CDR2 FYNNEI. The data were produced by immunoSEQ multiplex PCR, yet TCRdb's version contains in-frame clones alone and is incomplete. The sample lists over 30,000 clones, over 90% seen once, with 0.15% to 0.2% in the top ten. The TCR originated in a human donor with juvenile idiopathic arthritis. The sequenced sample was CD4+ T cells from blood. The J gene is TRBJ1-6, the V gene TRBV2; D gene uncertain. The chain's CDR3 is CASSVLPGGNSPLHF. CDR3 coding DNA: TGTGCCAGCAGTGTCCTACCAGGAGGTAATTCACCCCTCCACTTT.